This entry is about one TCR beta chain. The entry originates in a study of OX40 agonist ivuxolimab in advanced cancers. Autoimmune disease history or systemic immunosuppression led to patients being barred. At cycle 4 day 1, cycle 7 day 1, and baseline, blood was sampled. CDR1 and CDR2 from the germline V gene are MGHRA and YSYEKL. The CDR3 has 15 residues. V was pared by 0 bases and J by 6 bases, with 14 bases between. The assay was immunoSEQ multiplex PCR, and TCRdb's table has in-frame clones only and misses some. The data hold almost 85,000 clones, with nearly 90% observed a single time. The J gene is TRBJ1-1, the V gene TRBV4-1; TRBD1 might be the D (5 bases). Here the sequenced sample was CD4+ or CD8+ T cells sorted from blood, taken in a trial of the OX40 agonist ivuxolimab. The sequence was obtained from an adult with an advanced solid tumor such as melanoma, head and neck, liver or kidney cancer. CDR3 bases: TGCGCCAGCAGCCAAGAAAGGAGGGGTTCTTCTGAAGCTTTCTTT. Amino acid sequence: CASSQERRGSSEAFF.